This passage covers 2 T cell receptor beta chains from one sample sequenced in a study of tumor-infiltrating lymphocytes in primary liver carcinoma. The investigators made TCR beta cDNA from approximately 0.5 ug total RNA, using a constant-region primer. Investigators got TCR beta libraries out of three nested multiplex PCR rounds, done with slightly modified ARM-PCR. TRBV1-TRBV30 forward primers and a C-beta reverse primer were used in the first two PCR rounds, which each ran for around 10 cycles. TCRdb redid the calling of the multiplex PCR reads with MiXCR, one entry per CDR3 protein. The sample contains under 200,000 distinct CDR3 sequences, around four fifths of which appear only once. Unsorted bulk tissue (about 18-32 mg) underwent RNA and DNA co-extraction. Sequenced input: tumor tissue from primary liver carcinoma. The receptors were gathered from a middle-aged man with primary liver carcinoma and hepatitis B virus infection.

About this clonotype itself: The junction does not match germline at one end; this may be a read error. The chain joins TRBV12-3 or TRBV12-4 to TRBJ2-3, with 12 positions matching TRBD2. The CDR3 consists of 16 residues. This chain's CDR3 is CASSSRTSGVKDAQYF. DNA for the CDR3: TGTGCCAGCAGTTCGAGGACTAGCGGGGTCAAAGATGCGCAGTATTTT.

About this clonotype: This may stem from a read error, because a much larger clone lies one nucleotide away. The CDR3 does not close with the conserved phenylalanine or tryptophan, likely indicating a read error. It is unclear where the CDR3 begins or ends on the DNA, so no DNA is shown, and the CDR3 is as TCRdb lists it. The chain carries TRBV12-3 or TRBV12-4 and TRBJ2-7; the table calls TRBD1, which could not be checked here. The CDR3 contains 15 residues when both ends are counted. The CDR3 reads CASSSRQTGRGEHYL.